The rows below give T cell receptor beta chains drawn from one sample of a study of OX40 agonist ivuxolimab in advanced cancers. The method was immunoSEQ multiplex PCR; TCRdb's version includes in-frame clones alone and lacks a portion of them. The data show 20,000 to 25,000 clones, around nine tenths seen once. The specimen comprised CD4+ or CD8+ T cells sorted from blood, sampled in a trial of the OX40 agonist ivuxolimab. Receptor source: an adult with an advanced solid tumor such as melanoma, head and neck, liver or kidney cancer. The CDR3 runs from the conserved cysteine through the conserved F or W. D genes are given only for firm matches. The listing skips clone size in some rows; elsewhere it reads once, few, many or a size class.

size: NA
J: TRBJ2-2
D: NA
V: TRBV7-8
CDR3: CASSFGANTGELFF
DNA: TGTGCCAGCAGCTTCGGCGCGAACACCGGGGAGCTGTTTTTT

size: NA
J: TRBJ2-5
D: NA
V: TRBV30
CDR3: CAWSETRGFGETQYF
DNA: TGTGCCTGGAGTGAGACTAGGGGCTTCGGGGAGACCCAGTACTTC

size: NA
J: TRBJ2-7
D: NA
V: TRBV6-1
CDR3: CASGLGGLILYEQYF
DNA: TGTGCCAGCGGATTGGGGGGGCTAATTTTATACGAGCAGTACTTC

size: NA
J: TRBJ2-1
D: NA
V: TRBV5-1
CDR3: CASSSDLYNEQFF
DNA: TGCGCCAGCAGCTCGGATCTATACAATGAGCAGTTCTTC

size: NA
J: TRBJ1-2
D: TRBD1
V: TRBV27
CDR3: CASSPWPTTGDYGYTF
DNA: TGTGCCAGCAGCCCCTGGCCCACGACAGGGGACTATGGCTACACCTTC

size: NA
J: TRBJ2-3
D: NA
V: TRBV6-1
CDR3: CASSHVSLRDTQYF
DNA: TGTGCCAGCAGCCACGTAAGCCTTCGCGATACGCAGTATTTT

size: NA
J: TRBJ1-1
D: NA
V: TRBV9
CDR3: CASSVFDTIGTEAFF
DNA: TGTGCCAGCAGCGTTTTTGACACGATTGGGACTGAAGCTTTCTTT

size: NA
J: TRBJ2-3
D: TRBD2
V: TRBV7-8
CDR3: CASSLAAGGDTQYF
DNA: TGTGCCAGCAGCTTAGCAGCGGGAGGAGATACGCAGTATTTT

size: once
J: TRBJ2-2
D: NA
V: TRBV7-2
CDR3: CASSLGLSNTGELFF
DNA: TGTGCCAGCAGCTTAGGGCTATCTAACACCGGGGAGCTGTTTTTT

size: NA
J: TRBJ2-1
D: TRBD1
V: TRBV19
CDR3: CASSMGDRDWGEQFF
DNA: TGTGCCAGTAGTATGGGGGACAGGGACTGGGGTGAGCAGTTCTTC

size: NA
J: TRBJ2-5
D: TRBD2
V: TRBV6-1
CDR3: CASDSGRGTETQYF
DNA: TGTGCCAGCGATAGCGGGAGGGGTACAGAGACCCAGTACTTC

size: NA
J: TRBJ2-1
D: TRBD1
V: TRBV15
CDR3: CATSRDRDAYNEQFF
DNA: TGTGCCACCAGCAGGGACAGGGATGCCTACAATGAGCAGTTCTTC

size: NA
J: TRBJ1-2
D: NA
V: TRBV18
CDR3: CASSPPILGTHYGYTF
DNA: TGTGCCAGCTCACCACCTATACTGGGAACCCACTATGGCTACACCTTC

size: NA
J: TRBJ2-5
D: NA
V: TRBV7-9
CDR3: CASSITGAETQYF
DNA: TGTGCCAGCAGCATAACCGGGGCGGAGACCCAGTACTTC

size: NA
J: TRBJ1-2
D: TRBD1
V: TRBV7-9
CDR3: CASSVGTDGYTF
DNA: TGTGCCAGCAGCGTCGGGACAGATGGCTACACCTTC

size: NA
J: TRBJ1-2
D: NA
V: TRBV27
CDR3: CASSAQLREDYTF
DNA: TGTGCCAGCAGTGCCCAGCTTCGGGAGGACTACACCTTC

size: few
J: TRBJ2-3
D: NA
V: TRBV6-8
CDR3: CASSDLGTQYF
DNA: TGTGCCAGCAGTGACCTGGGTACGCAGTATTTT

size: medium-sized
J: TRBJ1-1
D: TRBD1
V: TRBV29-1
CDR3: CSVDRQGADFEAFF
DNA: TGCAGCGTTGACAGGCAGGGGGCAGATTTTGAAGCTTTCTTT

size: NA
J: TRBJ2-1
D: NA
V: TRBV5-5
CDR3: CASSEDRSYNEQFF
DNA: TGTGCCAGCAGCGAGGACAGAAGCTACAATGAGCAGTTCTTC

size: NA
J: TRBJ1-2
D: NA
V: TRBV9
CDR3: CASSARSDTGFNYGYTF
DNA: TGTGCCAGCAGCGCCAGATCCGACACAGGGTTTAACTATGGCTACACCTTC

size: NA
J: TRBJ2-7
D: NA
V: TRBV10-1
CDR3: CASSEDRGTEYEQYF
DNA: TGCGCCAGCAGTGAAGACCGCGGGACGGAATACGAGCAGTACTTC

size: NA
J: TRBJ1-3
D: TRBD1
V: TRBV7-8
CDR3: CASSLALFGTGTGNTIYF
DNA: TGTGCCAGCAGCTTAGCGCTATTTGGGACAGGGACTGGAAACACCATATATTTT

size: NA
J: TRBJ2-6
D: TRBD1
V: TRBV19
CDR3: CASGEQGYPLLSHAGANVLTF
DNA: TGTGCCAGTGGGGAACAGGGGTACCCCCTTTTGAGCCACGCTGGGGCCAACGTCCTGACTTTC

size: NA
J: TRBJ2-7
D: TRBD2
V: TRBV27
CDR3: CASKASGTYEQYF
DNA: TGTGCCAGCAAGGCTAGCGGAACCTACGAGCAGTACTTC

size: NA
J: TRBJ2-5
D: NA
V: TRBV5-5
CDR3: CASSPIMNYQETQYF
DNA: TGTGCCAGCAGCCCGATTATGAATTACCAAGAGACCCAGTACTTC

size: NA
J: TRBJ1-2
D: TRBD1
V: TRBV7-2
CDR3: CASSEGTGPLNYGYTF
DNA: TGTGCCAGCAGCGAAGGGACAGGTCCTCTCAACTATGGCTACACCTTC

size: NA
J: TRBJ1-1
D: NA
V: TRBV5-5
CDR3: CASSWSGRLLVNTEAFF
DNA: TGTGCCAGCAGCTGGAGCGGACGGCTGCTAGTGAACACTGAAGCTTTCTTT

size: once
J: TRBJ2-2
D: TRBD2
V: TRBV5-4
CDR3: CASSNLAGSITGELFF
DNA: TGTGCCAGCAGTAACCTAGCGGGAAGCATCACCGGGGAGCTGTTTTTT

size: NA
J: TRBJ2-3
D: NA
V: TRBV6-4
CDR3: CASSDSGLRAQYF
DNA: TGTGCCAGCAGTGACTCGGGGTTGCGGGCGCAGTATTTT

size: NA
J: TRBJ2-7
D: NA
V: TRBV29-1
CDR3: CSVEGETGAYEQYF
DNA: TGCAGCGTTGAAGGTGAGACGGGAGCCTACGAGCAGTACTTC

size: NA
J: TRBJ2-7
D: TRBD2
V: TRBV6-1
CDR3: CASSIRTSNYEQYF
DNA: TGTGCCAGCAGTATACGGACTAGCAACTACGAGCAGTACTTC

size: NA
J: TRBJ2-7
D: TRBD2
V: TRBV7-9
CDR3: CASSLLAGASYEQYF
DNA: TGTGCCAGCAGCTTATTAGCGGGAGCGTCCTACGAGCAGTACTTC

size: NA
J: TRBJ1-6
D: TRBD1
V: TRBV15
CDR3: CASGPGQSSYNSPLHF
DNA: TGTGCCTCCGGGCCGGGACAGAGCTCCTATAATTCACCCCTCCACTTT

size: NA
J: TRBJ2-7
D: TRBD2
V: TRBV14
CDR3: CASSVGTRNEQYF
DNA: TGTGCCAGCAGCGTAGGGACTAGGAACGAGCAGTACTTC

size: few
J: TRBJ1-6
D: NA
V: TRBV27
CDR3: CASSQYNSPLHF
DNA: TGTGCCAGCAGTCAGTATAATTCACCCCTCCACTTT

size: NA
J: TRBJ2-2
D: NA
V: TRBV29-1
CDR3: CSARFGELFF
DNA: TGCAGCGCCCGATTCGGGGAGCTGTTTTTT

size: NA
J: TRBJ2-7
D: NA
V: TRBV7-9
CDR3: CASSLVSGAGEQYF
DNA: TGTGCCAGCAGCTTAGTGTCTGGGGCGGGCGAGCAGTACTTC

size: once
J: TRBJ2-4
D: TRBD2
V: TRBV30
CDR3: CAWSVTGGDIQYF
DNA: TGTGCCTGGAGTGTAACCGGGGGGGACATTCAGTACTTC

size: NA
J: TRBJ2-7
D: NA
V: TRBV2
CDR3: CASSEHYEQYF
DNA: TGTGCCAGCAGCGAACACTACGAGCAGTACTTC